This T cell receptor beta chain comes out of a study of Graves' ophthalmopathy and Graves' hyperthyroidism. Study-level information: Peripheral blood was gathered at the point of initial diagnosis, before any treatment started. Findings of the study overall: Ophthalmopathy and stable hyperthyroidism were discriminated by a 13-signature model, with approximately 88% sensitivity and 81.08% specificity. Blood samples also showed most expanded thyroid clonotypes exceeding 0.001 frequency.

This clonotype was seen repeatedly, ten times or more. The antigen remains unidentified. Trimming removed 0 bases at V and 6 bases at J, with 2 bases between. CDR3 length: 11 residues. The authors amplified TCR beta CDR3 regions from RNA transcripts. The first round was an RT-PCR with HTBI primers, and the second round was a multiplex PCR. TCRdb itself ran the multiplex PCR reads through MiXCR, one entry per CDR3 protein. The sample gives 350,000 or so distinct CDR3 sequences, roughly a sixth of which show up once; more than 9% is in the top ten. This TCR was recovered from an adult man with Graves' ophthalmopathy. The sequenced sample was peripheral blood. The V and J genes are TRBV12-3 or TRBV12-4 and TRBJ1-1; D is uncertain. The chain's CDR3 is CASSLASEAFF. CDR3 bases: TGTGCCAGCAGTTTAGCATCTGAAGCTTTCTTT.